These T cell receptor beta chains were read from a single sample in a study of neoadjuvant anti-PD-1 for oral cavity cancer. The assay was immunoSEQ multiplex PCR, and TCRdb's table has in-frame clones only and misses some. The sample lists 8,300 or so clones, 50% to 80% occurring once. The sequences come from PBMCs, collected after nivolumab (anti-PD-1) treatment. The receptors here all came from a person aged 40 to 85 with oral cavity squamous cell carcinoma. Both conserved end residues are part of each CDR3. Each record gives: D gene, V gene, J gene, clone size, CDR3 protein, CDR3 DNA. D genes are given only for firm matches. The listing skips clone size in some rows; elsewhere it reads once, few, many or a size class.

TRBD2	TRBV4-3	TRBJ2-1	-	CASSHQPGLDANEQFF	TGCGCCAGCAGCCATCAACCGGGACTAGACGCGAATGAGCAGTTCTTC
TRBD1	TRBV29-1	TRBJ2-7	-	CSATRTGGLEQYF	TGCAGCGCTACCCGAACAGGGGGCCTCGAGCAGTACTTC
-	TRBV6-5	TRBJ1-2	-	CASSGSGYGYTF	TGTGCCAGCAGTGGTTCCGGGTACGGCTACACCTTC
-	TRBV11-2	TRBJ2-5	-	CASSLGPGSQETQYF	TGTGCCAGCAGCTTAGGTCCAGGGTCCCAAGAGACCCAGTACTTC
-	TRBV7-9	TRBJ2-3	-	CAGRDISHTQYF	TGTGCCGGCCGGGACATTTCTCATACGCAGTATTTT
-	TRBV6-1	TRBJ1-1	few	CASMGPREAFF	TGTGCCAGCATGGGACCCAGGGAGGCTTTCTTT
TRBD1	TRBV5-1	TRBJ1-2	-	CASRQLIRDRGNYGYTF	TGCGCCAGCAGACAATTAATCCGGGACAGGGGTAACTATGGCTACACCTTC
-	TRBV9	TRBJ2-1	-	CASSARGDNYNEQFF	TGTGCCAGCAGCGCGAGGGGGGACAACTACAATGAGCAGTTCTTC
TRBD1	TRBV13	TRBJ2-5	-	CASSERTGVETQYF	TGTGCCAGCAGCGAGAGGACAGGGGTTGAGACCCAGTACTTC
TRBD1	TRBV6-1	TRBJ1-1	few	CASSDYRERQGGTEAFF	TGTGCCAGCAGTGACTACCGTGAAAGACAGGGAGGCACTGAAGCTTTCTTT
-	TRBV7-9	TRBJ1-5	-	CASSLVAGGLHNQPQHF	TGTGCCAGCAGCCTTGTGGCCGGGGGACTACACAATCAGCCCCAGCATTTT
-	TRBV2	TRBJ1-6	-	CASRREDLYNSPLHF	TGTGCCAGCCGACGGGAGGACCTGTATAATTCACCCCTCCACTTT
TRBD2	TRBV25-1	TRBJ2-3	-	CARRSGGGSGDTQYF	TGTGCCCGCAGGAGCGGGGGGGGGTCCGGAGATACGCAGTATTTT
TRBD1	TRBV30	TRBJ2-5	once	CAWSGQGETQYF	TGTGCCTGGAGTGGACAGGGGGAGACCCAGTACTTC
TRBD1	TRBV5-6	TRBJ1-4	few	CASSSLTGTTNEKLFF	TGTGCCAGCAGCAGCTTGACAGGGACCACTAATGAAAAACTGTTTTTT
-	TRBV6-5	TRBJ2-4	-	CASRGSLAKNIQYF	TGTGCCAGCCGGGGTTCGTTAGCCAAAAACATTCAGTACTTC
-	TRBV9	TRBJ1-6	-	CASSLRQSNSPLHF	TGTGCCAGCAGCCTTCGGCAGAGTAATTCACCCCTCCACTTT
-	TRBV10-1	TRBJ2-5	-	CASSESGRSWETQYF	TGCGCCAGCAGTGAGTCAGGCCGCTCGTGGGAGACCCAGTACTTC
TRBD1	TRBV7-9	TRBJ1-1	few	CASSLSGDRATEAFF	TGTGCCAGCAGCCTCAGCGGGGACAGGGCTACTGAAGCTTTCTTT
-	TRBV27	TRBJ2-2	-	CASSFSGQNTGELFF	TGTGCCAGCAGTTTCTCCGGACAGAACACCGGGGAGCTGTTTTTT
-	TRBV29-1	TRBJ2-7	-	CSVVYTYEQYF	TGCAGCGTTGTATACACGTACGAGCAGTACTTC
TRBD1	TRBV9	TRBJ2-5	few	CASSVGTGEGETQYF	TGTGCCAGCAGCGTGGGGACAGGGGAGGGCGAGACCCAGTACTTC
-	TRBV10-2	TRBJ1-5	-	CASSEVGGFNQPQHF	TGCGCCAGCAGTGAGGTAGGGGGGTTCAATCAGCCCCAGCATTTT
-	TRBV5-1	TRBJ1-2	-	CASSLGSAQRNSNYGYTF	TGCGCCAGCAGCTTGGGTTCAGCCCAGAGGAATTCGAACTATGGCTACACCTTC
-	TRBV19	TRBJ1-1	few	CASRTSLAAEAFF	TGTGCCAGTAGGACGAGTCTCGCCGCGGAAGCTTTCTTT
-	TRBV4-3	TRBJ1-1	-	CASSQERGNLGAFF	TGCGCCAGCAGCCAAGAACGAGGTAACCTGGGGGCTTTCTTT
-	TRBV19	TRBJ1-1	-	CASRRVGGTEAFF	TGTGCCAGTAGGAGAGTTGGCGGTACTGAAGCTTTCTTT
-	TRBV25-1	TRBJ2-2	-	CASSAPGRSNTGELFF	TGTGCCAGCAGTGCCCCCGGCAGGTCGAACACCGGGGAGCTGTTTTTT
-	TRBV27	TRBJ2-6	once	CASSLSDRLSGANVLTF	TGTGCCAGCAGTCTATCGGACAGACTTTCTGGGGCCAACGTCCTGACTTTC
-	TRBV7-9	TRBJ1-1	few	CASSFSGYEAFF	TGTGCCAGCAGCTTCTCGGGGTATGAAGCTTTCTTT
TRBD1	TRBV9	TRBJ1-2	-	CASSVGQGDGYTF	TGTGCCAGCAGCGTAGGACAGGGAGATGGCTACACCTTC
-	TRBV10-3	TRBJ2-1	-	CAISGIVSSYNEQFF	TGTGCCATCAGTGGGATAGTGAGCTCCTACAATGAGCAGTTCTTC
-	TRBV5-4	TRBJ2-2	-	CASSLGRGRTGELFF	TGTGCCAGCAGCCTCGGTAGAGGACGCACCGGGGAGCTGTTTTTT
-	TRBV5-6	TRBJ2-5	-	CASSLGSGETQYF	TGTGCCAGCAGCCTTGGGTCTGGGGAGACCCAGTACTTC
-	TRBV6-1	TRBJ1-2	few	CASSEAPRGRVGYTF	TGTGCCAGCAGTGAAGCCCCTCGAGGGAGGGTTGGCTACACCTTC
-	TRBV6-6	TRBJ2-5	-	CASSSFAETQYF	TGTGCCAGCAGTTCGTTTGCGGAGACCCAGTACTTC
-	TRBV6-1	TRBJ1-1	few	CASRMTVIGTEAFF	TGTGCCAGCCGGATGACAGTCATTGGGACTGAAGCTTTCTTT
TRBD1	TRBV10-3	TRBJ1-2	-	CAISETGARTMGNYGYTF	TGTGCCATCAGTGAGACAGGGGCCAGGACTATGGGTAACTATGGCTACACCTTC
TRBD1	TRBV7-3	TRBJ1-2	-	CASSSGTGGHTNGYTF	TGTGCCAGCAGCTCCGGGACAGGGGGTCACACCAATGGCTACACCTTC
-	TRBV7-6	TRBJ2-2	once	CASSLVEGIRNTGELFF	TGTGCCAGCAGCTTAGTGGAGGGAATAAGGAACACCGGGGAGCTGTTTTTT
-	TRBV10-3	TRBJ2-3	-	CAISDREQSSTDTQYF	TGTGCCATCAGTGACCGGGAACAATCATCCACAGATACGCAGTATTTT